A single sample gave rise to the 10 T cell receptor beta chains below, sequenced in a study of blood T cell repertoires in COVID-19. Only in-frame clones appear in the TCRdb table, and some are missing; sequencing was by immunoSEQ multiplex PCR. The sample yields hundreds of thousands of clones, 84% seen once. The sequencing sample was made of peripheral blood. Receptors were obtained from a human donor in a cohort sampled during active COVID-19.

The genes are TRBV5-1 and TRBJ1-2; 8 bases match TRBD1. Germline V lookup: CDR1 SGHRS, CDR2 YFSETQ. Germline trimming cut 4 bases from V and 8 bases from J; bases unmatched to any gene: 10. The CDR3 sequence is 14 residues long. The CDR3 loop reads CASSTETGAGGYTF. CDR3 in DNA: TGCGCCAGCAGCACCGAGACAGGGGCGGGCGGCTACACCTTC.

V and J are TRBV6-5 and TRBJ1-1; D is possibly TRBD1 (6 bases). The CDR3 totals 15 residues. The ends were cut back, 2 bases at V and 0 bases at J, with 10 bases in the middle. Germline V gene sequence: CDR1 MNHEY, CDR2 SVGAGI. The CDR3 nucleotides read TGTGCCAGCAGTTACGAGACAGGCGTGAACACTGAAGCTTTCTTT. Translation: CASSYETGVNTEAFF.

The DNA for the CDR3 is TGTGCCATCAGTGATGGGGGGAGAAACCTTGAAGCTTTCTTT. This encodes CAISDGGRNLEAFF. This rearrangement joins TRBV10-3 to TRBJ1-1, with D possibly TRBD1 on 5 matching bases. The germline gives CDR1 ENHRY, CDR2 SYGVKD. The V gene lost 3 bases and the J gene lost 7 bases, with 15 bases spanning the gap. This CDR3 comprises 14 residues.

Turning to this clone: Other DNA sequences in this sample translate to the same CDR3. V gene TRBV5-1 combines with J gene TRBJ1-2; a weak D match, TRBD1 (6 bases). Germline V gene data show CDR1 as SGHRS and CDR2 as YFSETQ. The V end was cut by 4 bases, the J end by 8 bases, with 15 bases between. The CDR3 sequence is 13 residues long. The CDR3 loop is CASSPDRVSGYTF. In DNA form, the CDR3 reads TGCGCCAGCAGCCCGGACAGAGTGAGCGGCTACACCTTC.

The chain is built from TRBV9 and TRBJ2-7; the D gene is possibly TRBD2 (5 bases). The CDR3 is made up of 12 amino acids. Per germline, CDR1 SGDLS and CDR2 YYNGEE. V was cut by 4 bases and J by 7 bases, with 12 bases left in between. DNA of the CDR3: TGTGCCAGCAGCTTAATGTCGGGGGAGCAGTACTTC. It is translated as CASSLMSGEQYF.

Only one count was recorded for this clone. The V and J genes are TRBV15 and TRBJ1-5; no clear D gene. The CDR3 runs 18 residues. CDR1 and CDR2 from the germline V gene are LNHNV and YYDKDF (reference sequence). The V end was cut by 1 base, the J end by 0 bases, with 16 bases between. The CDR3 loop reads CATSRARTIDYSNQPQHF. CDR3 sequence (DNA): TGTGCCACCAGCAGAGCTCGCACAATAGACTATAGCAATCAGCCCCAGCATTTT.

The V and J genes are TRBV19 and TRBJ2-1; TRBD2 agrees at 14 bases. Germline V gene data show CDR1 as LNHDA and CDR2 as SQIVND (reference sequence). The ends lost 7 bases at V and 0 bases at J; junction bases unmatched: 8. The length of the CDR3 is 18 residues. CDR3 loop: CASTSGTSGSSSYNEQFF. The CDR3 region has the DNA TGTGCCAGTACCTCCGGGACTAGCGGGAGTAGCTCCTACAATGAGCAGTTCTTC.

The chain has TRBV12-3 or TRBV12-4 and TRBJ2-5, with a weak D call TRBD2 (5 bases). The V and J ends lost 4 bases and 7 bases respectively, with 10 bases between them. The CDR3 totals 12 residues. This CDR3 reads CASSWARGTQYF. The CDR3 DNA is TGTGCCAGCAGTTGGGCCCGGGGGACCCAGTACTTC.

This clone was detected a few times. The chain has TRBV11-1 and TRBJ1-6; TRBD1 is a possible D gene (5 bases). Trimming left V 3 bases short and J 10 bases short, with 13 bases between. The length of the CDR3 is 14 residues. Germline V gene sequence: CDR1 SGHAT, CDR2 FQDESV (reference sequence). For the CDR3, the DNA is TGTGCCAGCAGCTTCCGGGGGGTAGGCTCACCCCTCCACTTT. Translating it yields CASSFRGVGSPLHF.

The chain links TRBV5-6 to TRBJ1-2; D remains ambiguous. This CDR3 comprises 13 residues. The germline gives CDR1 SGHDT, CDR2 YYEEEE. V lost 4 bases and J lost 4, with 11 bases in between. CDR3 sequence: CASSPFAGYGYTF. Written as DNA, the CDR3 is TGTGCCAGCAGCCCTTTCGCAGGCTATGGCTACACCTTC.